This passage covers 4 T cell receptor beta chains from one sample sequenced in a study of CD8 T cells in ankylosing spondylitis. Findings and limits, study-wide: For ankylosing spondylitis blood, a TCR beta motif of fewer than 10 highly homologous variants appeared characteristic.

Their target antigens are unknown. One entry per CDR3 protein, called by TCRdb with MiXCR from the 5' RACE reads. The table has approximately 550,000 distinct CDR3 sequences, 9.5% to 15% seen once. Sequencing was performed on blood, either unsorted or a sorted T cell fraction (not recorded which). The origin of the receptors is a male donor with ankylosing spondylitis.

This chain joins TRBV20-1 and TRBJ2-3; TRBD2 matches at 10 bases. Germline V gives CDR1 DFQATT, CDR2 SNEGSKA (reference sequence). The V gene end was trimmed by 6 bases and the J gene end by 4 bases; junction bases not matched to a gene: 19. CDR3 length: 18 residues. The CDR3 nucleotides read TGCAGTGCCCCCACCGAGCGGGAGGGCCAAGGTGGAGCAGATACGCAGTATTTT. Its translation: CSAPTEREGQGGADTQYF.

V usage is TRBV5-5 and J usage is TRBJ1-6; no reliable D call. Germline CDR1 and CDR2: SGHKS and YYEKEE (reference sequence). Trimming shortened V by 2 bases and J by 3 bases, and 9 bases separated the two germline ends. The CDR3 covers 15 residues. As DNA, the CDR3 is TGTGCCAGCAGCTTCAGCGCGGACTATAATTCACCCCTCCACTTT. Protein sequence: CASSFSADYNSPLHF.

The chain uses TRBV20-1 and TRBJ2-7; maybe TRBD1 (5 bases). This CDR3 is 16 amino acids long. The V and J ends lost 0 bases and 7 bases respectively, with 22 bases between them. Germline values: CDR1 DFQATT, CDR2 SNEGSKA (reference sequence). This CDR3 reads CSAREGFRQPMGEQYF. The CDR3 nucleotides are TGCAGTGCTAGAGAGGGATTTCGACAGCCTATGGGTGAGCAGTACTTC.

This clonotype was seen only a few times. The chain employs TRBV3-1 and TRBJ1-5, with D perhaps matching TRBD1 (6 bases). Germline lookup yields CDR1 LGHDT and CDR2 YNNKEL (reference sequence). The length of the CDR3 is 15 residues. V was shortened by 6 bases and J by 1 base, with 13 bases between the two germline ends. CDR3 in amino acids: CASSRTGWSNQPQHF. The CDR3 DNA sequence: TGTGCCAGCAGTCGCACAGGGTGGAGCAATCAGCCCCAGCATTTT.